In this sample, the clone carrying this T cell receptor beta chain turned up many times. Its target is not known. The germline V and J ends were trimmed by 5 bases and 9 bases, with 17 bases remaining between them. CDR1 and CDR2 from the germline V gene are SGHTA and FQGNSA. The CDR3 has 14 residues. MiXCR, run by TCRdb on the reads, gives a single entry per CDR3 protein. The data contain around 740,000 distinct CDR3 sequences, roughly 36% of them singletons. The data were taken from a study of T cell repertoires in cytomegalovirus infection. Study-wide context: From public TCR beta signatures came an indication of both CMV infection and matching HLA type.

Study outcomes and limitations: HLA-C-restricted CMV-specific TCR beta clonotypes prevailed in the ex vivo response. Carriage of CMV together with the relevant HLA was identifiable through cumulative public TCR beta family frequency.

Sequenced material: PBMCs. The origin of this receptor is a human donor in good health (CMV status not recorded). Some clones in this sample may be carry-over from other donors' samples. The chain combines TRBV7-2 with TRBJ1-5; D unresolved. CDR3 residues: CASSLDRSGPPQHF. In DNA form, the CDR3 reads TGTGCCAGCAGCCTCGACCGCAGCGGCCCGCCCCAGCATTTT.